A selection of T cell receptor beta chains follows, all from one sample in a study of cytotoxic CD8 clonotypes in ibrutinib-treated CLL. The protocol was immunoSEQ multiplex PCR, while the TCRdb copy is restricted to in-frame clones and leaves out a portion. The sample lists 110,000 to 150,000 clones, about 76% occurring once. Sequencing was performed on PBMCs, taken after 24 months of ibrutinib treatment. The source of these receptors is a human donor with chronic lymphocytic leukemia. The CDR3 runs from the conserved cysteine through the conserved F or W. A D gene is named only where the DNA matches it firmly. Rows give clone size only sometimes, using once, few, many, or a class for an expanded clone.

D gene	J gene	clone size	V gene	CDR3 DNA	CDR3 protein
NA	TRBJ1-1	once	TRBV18	TGTGCCAGCTCACCCCCACAGGGCGGTCGGAGTACTGAAGCTTTCTTT	CASSPPQGGRSTEAFF
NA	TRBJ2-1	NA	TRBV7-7	TGTGCCAGCAGCTTAGGAACCCCCGGCGATGAGCAGTTCTTC	CASSLGTPGDEQFF
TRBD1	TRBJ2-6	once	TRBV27	TGTGCCAGCTTTACGCAGTGGGACAGGGTAGGCCCTTTGGTGGCCAACGTCCTGACTTTC	CASFTQWDRVGPLVANVLTF
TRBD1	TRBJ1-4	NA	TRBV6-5	TGTGCCAGCAGCCGCAGACAGGGGAGGGAAAAACTGTTTTTT	CASSRRQGREKLFF
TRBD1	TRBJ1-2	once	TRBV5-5	TGTGCCAGCAGCTGGGAACAGGGGAACTATGGCTACACCTTC	CASSWEQGNYGYTF
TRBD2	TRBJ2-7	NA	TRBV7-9	TGTGCCAGCAGCCCACTAGCGGGGGCGGGGGAGCAGTACTTC	CASSPLAGAGEQYF
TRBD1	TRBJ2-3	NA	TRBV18	TGTGCCAGCTCACCGACCGGACAGGTCAACACAGATACGCAGTATTTT	CASSPTGQVNTDTQYF
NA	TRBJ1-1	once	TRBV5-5	TGTGCCAGCAGCTTGGAGCCGGTCTCGAACACTGAAGCTTTCTTT	CASSLEPVSNTEAFF
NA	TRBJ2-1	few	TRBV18	TGTGCCAGCTCACGGGACCACAATGAGCAGTTCTTC	CASSRDHNEQFF
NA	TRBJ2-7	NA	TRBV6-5	TGTGCCAGCAGTTACCACACCGGGACGCCCTACGAGCAGTACTTC	CASSYHTGTPYEQYF
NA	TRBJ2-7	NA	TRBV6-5	TGTGCCAGCAGTTACTCATACGGCACCTACGAGCAGTACTTC	CASSYSYGTYEQYF
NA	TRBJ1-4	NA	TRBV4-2	TGTGCCAGCAGCCAAGGCATGGGGAGTTACAGTGAAAAACTGTTTTTT	CASSQGMGSYSEKLFF
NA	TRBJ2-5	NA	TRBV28	TGTGCCAGCCATCCCGCGGAGTGGCAAGAGACCCAGTACTTC	CASHPAEWQETQYF
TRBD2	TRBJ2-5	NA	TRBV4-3	TGCGCCAGCAGCCACCGACTAGCGGGGGGCCAAGAGACCCAGTACTTC	CASSHRLAGGQETQYF
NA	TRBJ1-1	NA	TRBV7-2	TGTGCCAGCAGCGGTCGAGTTCAGCATGAAGCTTTCTTT	CASSGRVQHEAFF
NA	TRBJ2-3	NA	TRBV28	TGTGCCAGCAGTCCCCCCCTAGTGCATACCACAGATACGCAGTATTTT	CASSPPLVHTTDTQYF
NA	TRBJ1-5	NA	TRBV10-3	TGTGCCATCAGTGCCCCTTCGCAGCCCCAGCATTTT	CAISAPSQPQHF
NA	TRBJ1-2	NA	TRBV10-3	TGTGCCATCAGTGAGGGACAGCTTAACTATGGCTACACCTTC	CAISEGQLNYGYTF
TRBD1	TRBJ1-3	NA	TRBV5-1	TGCGCCAGCAGCACCAGACAGGGGGACTCTGGAAACACCATATATTTT	CASSTRQGDSGNTIYF
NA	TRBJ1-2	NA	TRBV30	TGTGCCTGGAGTGTTGTTGCGGCGGGCCGAGGCTACACCTTC	CAWSVVAAGRGYTF
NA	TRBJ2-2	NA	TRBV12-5	TGTGCTAGTGACATGGGGCTGACGAACACCGGGGAGCTGTTTTTT	CASDMGLTNTGELFF
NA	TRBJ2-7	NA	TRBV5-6	TGTGCCAGCAGCTGGGACACCGGGGGAACCGAGCAGTACTTC	CASSWDTGGTEQYF
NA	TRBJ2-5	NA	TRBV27	TGTGCCAGCAGTTTATCTCGGGCGGGGGAGACCCAGTACTTC	CASSLSRAGETQYF
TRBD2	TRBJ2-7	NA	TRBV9	TGTGCCAGCAGCCCAAGACTAGCGGGGGGGCGGCACGAGCAGTACTTC	CASSPRLAGGRHEQYF
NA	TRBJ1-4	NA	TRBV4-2	TGTGCCAGCAGCCCCAGAGTTGGGGATTTTGATGAAAAACTGTTTTTT	CASSPRVGDFDEKLFF
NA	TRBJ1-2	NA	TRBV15	TGTGCCACCAGCAGAGATCTTGCCACCCGAGGCGGGGGCGCCGGGTACGGCTATGGCTACACCTTC	CATSRDLATRGGGAGYGYGYTF
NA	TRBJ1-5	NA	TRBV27	TGTGCCAGCAGTCGAACCGGGACCGGGTATCAGCCCCAGCATTTT	CASSRTGTGYQPQHF
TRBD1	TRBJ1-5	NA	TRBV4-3	TGCGCCAGCAGCCTCCACAGGGGGAATCAGCCCCAGCATTTT	CASSLHRGNQPQHF
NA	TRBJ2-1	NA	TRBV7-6	TGTGCCAGCAGCTTAGGCCAGGGGGGGTACAATGAGCAGTTCTTC	CASSLGQGGYNEQFF
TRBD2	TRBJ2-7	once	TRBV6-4	TGTGCCAGCAGTGACCCGGTTGCCAAAGCGGGGGGGACCTACGAGCAGTACTTC	CASSDPVAKAGGTYEQYF
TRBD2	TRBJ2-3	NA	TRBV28	TGTGCCAGCAGTCCGACCGGGACTAGCGGCAGCACAGATACGCAGTATTTT	CASSPTGTSGSTDTQYF
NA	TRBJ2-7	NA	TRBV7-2	TGTGCCAGCAGCTTGGGAACCTACGAGCAGTACTTC	CASSLGTYEQYF
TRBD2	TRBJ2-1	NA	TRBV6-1	TGTGCCAGCAGTGAAGCTCACGGCGGGGGGCCGGGGGATGAGCAGTTCTTC	CASSEAHGGGPGDEQFF